This T cell receptor beta chain was sequenced during a study of early T cells in non-severe SARS-CoV-2 infection. Study background: Chains stayed unpaired after sequencing of bulk RNA from unsorted whole blood. Regarding the study as a whole: CD4 and private specificities were missed by VDJdb matching, which favored anti-spike CD8 responses.

Unique molecular identifiers were added to individual cDNA molecules. One entry per CDR3 protein, called by TCRdb with MiXCR from the 5' RACE reads. The sample holds tens of thousands of distinct CDR3 sequences, less than 11% seen once. This CDR3 comprises 10 residues. Germline assignment: CDR1 SQVTM and CDR2 ANQGSEA. Concerning this clonotype: What it recognizes is unknown.

The V and J genes are TRBV29-1 and TRBJ2-3; TRBD2 might be the D (6 bases). The origin of this receptor is an adult who was a healthcare worker with PCR-confirmed SARS-CoV-2 infection or an uninfected control (not recorded which). The sequenced material came from whole blood. The DNA of the CDR3 is TGCACCGGCGGGGCGGATACGCAGTATTTT. Protein: CTGGADTQYF.